Sequencing of this TCR beta chain was carried out in a study of T cells in localized non-small cell lung cancer. CDR1 SGDLS and CDR2 YYNGEE come from the germline V gene. Trimming pared 2 bases from V and 4 bases from J, leaving 12 bases between. The CDR3 runs 14 residues. Of note for this clone: Other DNA sequences in this sample translate to the same CDR3.

Measured with immunoSEQ multiplex PCR; TCRdb has only the in-frame clones, and not every one. This table has about 59,000 clones, 85% to 90% appearing once. This specimen consisted of peripheral blood, obtained before any cancer treatment. This sequence originates from a woman aged 35 to 75 with stage I lung adenocarcinoma. The V call is TRBV9, the J call TRBJ1-2; D possibly corresponds to TRBD1 (5 bases). CDR3 nucleotide sequence: TGTGCCAGCAGCGTTGGGGCACAGCGCTATGGCTACACCTTC. This translates into CASSVGAQRYGYTF.